This record looks at one T cell receptor (beta chain) sequence and its context. Its antigen is unknown. Method: immunoSEQ multiplex PCR; TCRdb's copy keeps in-frame clones and lacks some. The data show roughly 150,000 clones, about 90% seen once. This sample was taken from a study of T cell responses to AZD1222 COVID-19 vaccine. Germline V gives CDR1 SGHTA, CDR2 FQGNSA. CDR3 length: 14 residues. The germline V and J ends were trimmed by 5 bases and 6 bases, with 17 bases remaining between them. Study findings and constraints: Scientists sampled the repertoires only once the peak T cell response had passed. Donors were mostly white British, more females; clonal diversity possibly underestimated. Recipients of two AZD1222 doses showed rising Spike-specific TCR breadth and depth. Baseline antibody screening turned up just five to seven seropositive AZD1222 recipients.

Sequencing used peripheral blood, obtained 28 days after the second AZD1222 dose. This sequence was found in an adult who received the AZD1222 COVID-19 vaccine. The chain recombines TRBV7-2 with TRBJ2-7, with D possibly TRBD2 on 6 matching bases. The DNA of the CDR3 is TGTGCCAGCAGCCCCGGAGGGAATTTGGCCGAGCAGTACTTC. It encodes CASSPGGNLAEQYF.